This TCR beta chain emerged from a study of T cell responses to AZD1222 COVID-19 vaccine. General study findings and limits: Donors, mostly white British, included more females; clonal diversity was possibly underestimated. Spike-specific TCR breadth and depth went up after people got two AZD1222 doses. Reportedly, nearly half of unique spike TCRs recognized epitopes outside B.1.351/B.1.1.7 mutations.

This clone was recorded once. Its specificity is unknown. Libraries were prepared by immunoSEQ multiplex PCR; TCRdb keeps only in-frame clonotypes and omits some of them. The table lists about 200,000 clones, roughly 92% of them singletons. Sequenced here: peripheral blood, sampled 28 days after the second AZD1222 dose. The receptor comes from an adult who received the AZD1222 COVID-19 vaccine.

The CDR3 spells CASSQDNHNQPQHF. DNA of the CDR3: TGTGCCAGCTCACAGGACAACCACAATCAGCCCCAGCATTTT. V and J are TRBV18 and TRBJ1-5; D perhaps matches TRBD1 (5 bases). The CDR3 is 14 amino acids. Trimming took 4 bases from V and 3 from J, leaving 10 bases between them. The V gene's germline CDR1 is KGHSH and CDR2 LQKENI.